One sample yielded the 9 T cell receptor beta chains listed below, sequenced in a study of blood T cells in healthy people across ages. A J-beta primer mix and a sample-barcoded 5' primer were used in a second PCR of roughly 6 to 11 cycles. TCRdb reprocessed the 5' RACE reads via MiXCR and lists one record per CDR3 protein. The sample lists fewer than 1,200,000 distinct CDR3 sequences, about 25% seen once, with 0.75% in the top ten. Separately, the same data were catalogued under a study of T cells of mothers and their children.

Input material: blood. The receptors were gathered from a girl aged 2 to 10 in good health.

The chain links TRBV7-2 to TRBJ2-5; 7 nucleotides match TRBD1. The CDR3 runs 15 residues. Germline-derived CDR1 and CDR2 are SGHTA and FQGNSA. With V trimmed by 1 base and J by 5 bases, 7 bases remained unmatched. In DNA form, the CDR3 reads TGTGCCAGCAGCTTAGAGTCAGGGGGAAGGGAGACCCAGTACTTC. Amino acids: CASSLESGGRETQYF. Using reference TRBV7-2 and TRBJ2-5 for the parts outside the CDR3, the full variable domain is GAGVSQSPSNKVTEKGKDVELRCDPISGHTALYWYRQSLGQGLEFLIYFQGNSAPDKSGLPSDRFSAERTGGSVSTLTIQRTQQEDSAVYLCASSLESGGRETQYFGPGTRLLVL.

This clonotype was detected a few times. This chain uses TRBV24-1 with TRBJ2-1; TRBD1 agrees at 10 bases. The end of the DNA is better explained by TRBJ2-7, so the J call may be wrong. The CDR3 has 12 residues. Per the germline V gene, CDR1 is KGHDR and CDR2 is SFDVKD. CDR3 sequence: CATGTGVHGQYF. The CDR3 coding sequence is TGTGCCACCGGGACAGGGGTCCACGGGCAGTACTTC.

The chain uses TRBV4-1 and TRBJ2-7; D is undetermined. Germline V gene data show CDR1 as MGHRA and CDR2 as YSYEKL. V lost 5 bases and J 5 bases, leaving 7 bases between the germline ends. This CDR3 is 11 amino acids long. The CDR3 here is CASSNYDEQYF. In DNA form, the CDR3 reads TGCGCCAGCAGCAATTACGACGAGCAGTACTTC.

The chain carries TRBV24-1 and TRBJ2-7; D is unresolved. The length of the CDR3 is 18 residues. Germline CDR1 is KGHDR and CDR2 is SFDVKD. Trimming took off 3 bases at V and 4 bases at J, with 24 bases between the two ends. The CDR3 nucleotides read TGTGCCACCAGTGATACCGAAGCCTCACAAGGTCAAATTTACGAGCAGTACTTC. Protein: CATSDTEASQGQIYEQYF.

Only a few counts were recorded for this clonotype. V usage is TRBV6-6 and J usage is TRBJ2-5; the D is unclear. The J call may be incorrect, as the DNA end agrees better with TRBJ2-1. The CDR3 is made up of 13 amino acids. The V gene's germline CDR1 is MNHNY and CDR2 SVGAGI (reference sequence). Here the CDR3 DNA reads TGTGCCAGCAGTTACTCCACAGTTAATGAGCAGTTCTTC. This encodes CASSYSTVNEQFF.

A few counts support this clonotype. The rearrangement joins TRBV4-1 to TRBJ1-4; D not resolved. CDR3 size: 14 residues. The V and J ends lost 3 bases and 5 bases respectively, with 10 bases between them. Germline CDR1 MGHRA, CDR2 YSYEKL. CDR3 amino acids: CASSHDGINEKLFF. The CDR3 nucleotides read TGCGCCAGCAGCCACGACGGGATAAATGAAAAACTGTTTTTT.

The sample holds a few counts of this clonotype. The chain recombines TRBV7-3 with TRBJ2-1; 10 bases line up with TRBD2. The DNA end lines up better with TRBJ2-7; the J call may be wrong. The germline V gene has CDR1 SGHTA and CDR2 FQGTGA. This CDR3 is built from 14 residues. CDR3 DNA: TGTGCCAGCAGCGTACTAGCGGGGTCCTACGAGCAGTACTTC. This codes for CASSVLAGSYEQYF.

This clonotype was detected many times. The chain joins TRBV7-9 to TRBJ2-4, with D uncertain. The CDR3 extends over 14 amino acids. The V gene's germline CDR1 is SEHNR and CDR2 FQNEAQ (reference sequence). Trimming shortened V by 0 bases and J by 0 bases, and 3 bases separated the two germline ends. CDR3: CASSLATAKNIQYF. In DNA form, the CDR3 reads TGTGCCAGCAGCTTAGCGACAGCCAAAAACATTCAGTACTTC. Variable domain in full (rest from reference TRBV7-9 and TRBJ2-4): DTGVSQNPRHKITKRGQNVTFRCDPISEHNRLYWYRQTLGQGPEFLTYFQNEAQLEKSRLLSDRFSAERPKGSFSTLEIQRTEQGDSAMYLCASSLATAKNIQYFGAGTRLSVL.

The V and J genes are TRBV4-1 and TRBJ2-7; TRBD2 aligns across 15 bases. Germline V gene lookup returns CDR1 MGHRA and CDR2 YSYEKL. The junction had 9 bases not matched to a gene; V was cut back by 4 bases and J by 2 bases. The CDR3 is made up of 18 amino acids. The CDR3 loop reads CASSLRTSGRAVAYEQYF. CDR3 sequence (DNA): TGCGCCAGCAGCCTCAGGACTAGCGGGAGGGCCGTAGCCTACGAGCAGTACTTC.